This T cell receptor (beta chain) comes out of a study of T-cell reconstitution after alpha-beta-depleted transplantation in children. With 2 bases removed from V and 4 bases from J, the gap between germline ends came to 11 bases. The CDR3 extends over 15 amino acids. Germline values: CDR1 LNHDA, CDR2 SQIVND (reference sequence). Unique molecular identifiers were incorporated into the prepared TCRbeta library. TCRdb reprocessed the PCR reads with MiXCR, giving one entry per CDR3 protein. This repertoire shows 90,000 to 100,000 distinct CDR3 sequences, 9% to 15% found once; its top ten account for over 11%. This clonotype was observed a few times.

This TCR derives from a human donor who donated a stem cell graft to a child with inherited bone marrow failure. This chain links TRBV19 with TRBJ2-2; possibly TRBD1 or TRBD2 for D (5 bases each). Sequences were derived from PBMCs from the stem cell graft donor, sampled from the stem cell graft. This chain's CDR3 is CASSISGAGTGELFF. The DNA for the CDR3 is TGTGCCAGTAGTATATCTGGGGCGGGCACCGGGGAGCTGTTTTTT.